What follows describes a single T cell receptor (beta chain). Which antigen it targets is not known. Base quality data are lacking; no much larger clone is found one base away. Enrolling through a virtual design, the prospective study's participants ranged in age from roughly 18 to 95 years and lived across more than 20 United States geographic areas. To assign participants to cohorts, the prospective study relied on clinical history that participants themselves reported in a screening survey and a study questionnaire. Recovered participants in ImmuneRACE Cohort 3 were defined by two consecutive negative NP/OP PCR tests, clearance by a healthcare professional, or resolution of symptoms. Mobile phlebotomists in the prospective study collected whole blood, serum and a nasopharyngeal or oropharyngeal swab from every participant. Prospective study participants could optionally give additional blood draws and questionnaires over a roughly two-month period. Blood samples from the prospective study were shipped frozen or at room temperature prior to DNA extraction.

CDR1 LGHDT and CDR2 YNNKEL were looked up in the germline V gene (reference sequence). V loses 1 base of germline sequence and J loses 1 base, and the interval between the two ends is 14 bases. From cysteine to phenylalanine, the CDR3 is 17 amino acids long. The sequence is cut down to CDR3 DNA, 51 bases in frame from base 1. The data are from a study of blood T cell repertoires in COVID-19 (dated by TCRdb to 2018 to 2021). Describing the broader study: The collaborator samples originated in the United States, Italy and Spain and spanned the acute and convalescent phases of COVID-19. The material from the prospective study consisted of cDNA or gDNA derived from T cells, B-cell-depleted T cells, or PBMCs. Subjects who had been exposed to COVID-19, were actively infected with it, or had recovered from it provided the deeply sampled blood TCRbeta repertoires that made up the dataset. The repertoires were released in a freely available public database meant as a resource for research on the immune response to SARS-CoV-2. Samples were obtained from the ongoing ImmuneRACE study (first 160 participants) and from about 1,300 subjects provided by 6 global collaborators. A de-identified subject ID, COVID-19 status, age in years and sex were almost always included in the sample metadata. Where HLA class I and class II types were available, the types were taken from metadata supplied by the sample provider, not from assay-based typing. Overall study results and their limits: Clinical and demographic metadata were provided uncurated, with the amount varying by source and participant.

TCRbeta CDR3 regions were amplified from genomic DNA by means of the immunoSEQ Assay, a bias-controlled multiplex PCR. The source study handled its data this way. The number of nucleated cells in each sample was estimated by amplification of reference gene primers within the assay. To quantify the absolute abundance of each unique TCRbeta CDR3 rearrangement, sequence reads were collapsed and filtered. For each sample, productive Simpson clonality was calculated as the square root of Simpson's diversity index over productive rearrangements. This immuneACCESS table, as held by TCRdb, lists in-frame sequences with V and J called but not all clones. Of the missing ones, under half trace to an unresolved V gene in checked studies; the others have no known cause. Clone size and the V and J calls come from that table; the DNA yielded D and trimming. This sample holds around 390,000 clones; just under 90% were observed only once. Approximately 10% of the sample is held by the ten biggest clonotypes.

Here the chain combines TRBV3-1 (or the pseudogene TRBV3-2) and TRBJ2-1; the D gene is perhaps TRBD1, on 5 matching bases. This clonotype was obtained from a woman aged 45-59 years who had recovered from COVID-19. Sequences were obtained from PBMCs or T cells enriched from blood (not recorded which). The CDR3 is CASSQALGLGSYNEQFF. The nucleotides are TGTGCCAGCAGCCAAGCATTGGGGCTAGGGTCCTACAATGAGCAGTTCTTC.